The 8 T cell receptor beta chains reported below all come from one sample, sequenced in a study of tumor-infiltrating lymphocytes in primary liver carcinoma. A constant-region primer primed TCR beta cDNA synthesis from roughly 520 ng of total RNA. Three nested multiplex PCR rounds of slightly modified ARM-PCR generated TCR beta libraries. Use of TRBV1-TRBV30 forward primers with a C-beta reverse primer characterized the first two PCR rounds, which lasted roughly 11 cycles each. TCRdb processed the multiplex PCR reads anew with MiXCR; each CDR3 protein has one entry. The sample holds about 100,000 distinct CDR3 sequences; about 73% are singletons and the top ten take around 26%. Starting material for RNA and DNA co-extraction consisted of roughly 19-34 mg of unsorted bulk tissue. Sequenced material: tumor-adjacent normal liver tissue. These receptors all come from a man in his forties or fifties with primary liver carcinoma and hepatitis B virus infection.

Details on this clonotype: The CDR3 carries no conserved terminal phenylalanine or tryptophan, so it likely arises from a read error. The chain carries TRBV4-1 and TRBJ2-2; TRBD2 matches 7 bases. The CDR3 totals 15 residues. In germline, CDR1 is MGHRA, CDR2 YSYEKL. CDR3 region: CASSQSSGNTGELFY. As DNA, the CDR3 is TGCGCCAGTAGCCAATCTAGCGGGAACACCGGGGAGCTGTTTTAT.

The chain is built from TRBV13 and TRBJ2-7; D is perhaps TRBD2 (5 bases). CDR1 and CDR2 (germline): PRHDT, FYEKMQ (reference sequence). This CDR3 region has 14 residues. V lost 3 bases and J lost 1, with 10 bases in between. CDR3 bases: TGTGCCAGCAGCTTTCGTACGGGGTCCTACGAGCAGTACTTC. Amino acids: CASSFRTGSYEQYF.

The chain recombines TRBV18 with TRBJ2-7; unclear D gene. The CDR3 spans 14 residues. V gave up 2 bases and J gave up 3 bases, with 11 bases separating them. Germline V gene data show CDR1 as KGHSH and CDR2 as LQKENI. The DNA for the CDR3 is TGTGCCAGCTCACCAGACGGGTGGCTCTACGAGCAGTACTTC. It specifies CASSPDGWLYEQYF.

This clonotype occurred many times. The rearrangement uses TRBV11-3 and TRBJ2-1, with 11 bases fitting TRBD2. Germline assignment: CDR1 SGHNT and CDR2 YENEEA. The CDR3 contains 16 residues. The V gene end was trimmed by 4 bases and the J gene end by 8 bases; junction bases not matched to a gene: 10. CDR3 sequence reads: CASSYRTSGSKDEQFF. CDR3 in DNA: TGTGCCAGCAGCTACCGAACTAGCGGGAGTAAGGATGAGCAGTTCTTC.

With regard to this clonotype: A clone one base away is much larger, so this may be a read error. The gene calls are TRBV10-3 and TRBJ2-2; 13 nucleotides align to TRBD2. V trimming: 8 bases; J trimming: 5 bases; junction bases outside the gene matches: 8. The CDR3 consists of 16 residues. CDR1 is ENHRY and CDR2 is SYGVKD in the germline V gene. The CDR3 reads CAIQTSGRAYTGELFF. The CDR3 DNA reads TGTGCCATCCAAACTAGCGGGAGGGCTTATACCGGGGAGCTGTTTTTT.

The chain uses TRBV7-9 and TRBJ2-3, with 8 bases identical to TRBD2. The CDR3 is 13 residues long. Germline V gene lookup returns CDR1 SEHNR and CDR2 FQNEAQ (reference sequence). V dropped 8 bases and J dropped 2; count of bases not matched to a gene: 3. CDR3 nucleotides: TGTGCCAGCCGGGGGGGGGCCACAGATACGCAGTATTTT. Translation gives CASRGGATDTQYF.

Concerning this clonotype itself: With a much larger clone just one base away, this may be a read error. This rearrangement joins TRBV6-1 to TRBJ2-7; perhaps TRBD2 as D (7 bases). Germline-derived CDR1 and CDR2 are MNHNS and SASEGT. CDR3 length equals 14 residues. The CDR3 DNA follows: TGTGCCAGCAGTGGGAGGGGGGGTTCCTACGGGCAGTACTTC. This encodes CASSGRGGSYGQYF.

Concerning this clonotype itself: Germline and junction disagree at one end, which may indicate a read error. The V and J genes are TRBV4-1 and TRBJ1-1; D unresolved. The CDR3 sequence is 15 residues long. In germline, CDR1 is MGHRA, CDR2 YSYEKL. This CDR3 is CASSQLSGCDTEVFF. The CDR3 coding sequence is TGCGCCAGCAGCCAACTCAGTGGGTGTGACACTGAAGTTTTCTTT.